This entry lists 14 T cell receptor beta chains sequenced from one sample in a study of cytomegalovirus exposure and HLA in healthy donors. 60 Vbeta and 13 Jbeta primers were used in PCR. Assay used: immunoSEQ multiplex PCR; TCRdb lists only in-frame clones, some missing. The sample yields under 200,000 clones, more than 75% seen once. The material sequenced was PBMCs. Receptors originate from a girl under 18 in good health and CMV-seropositive.

The rearrangement joins TRBV10-3 to TRBJ1-2; 7 bases fit TRBD1. Germline-derived CDR1 and CDR2 are ENHRY and SYGVKD. The CDR3 spans 13 residues. V trimming: 2 bases; J trimming: 7 bases; junction bases outside the gene matches: 4. The DNA for the CDR3 is TGTGCCATCAGTGAGGTAGACAGGGTTGGCTACACCTTC. It yields the protein CAISEVDRVGYTF.

This chain joins TRBV4-3 and TRBJ1-5; 10 bases are shared with TRBD1. Germline V gives CDR1 LGHNA, CDR2 YSLEER. V gave up 0 bases and J gave up 7 bases; unmatched junction bases: 9. CDR3 length equals 17 residues. CDR3 in DNA: TGCGCCAGCAGCCAAGATCCCGGGACAGGGGAAAACCAGCCCCAGCATTTT. As protein: CASSQDPGTGENQPQHF.

This chain connects TRBV14 to TRBJ2-1; the match to TRBD1 covers 8 bases. V lost 4 bases, J lost 10 bases, and 12 bases stayed unmatched. The V gene's germline CDR1 is SGHDN and CDR2 FVKESK. This CDR3 is built from 15 residues. The CDR3 loop is CASSPDRAPLGEQFF. The CDR3 DNA follows: TGTGCCAGCAGCCCGGACAGGGCTCCCCTGGGAGAGCAGTTCTTC.

This chain links TRBV27 with TRBJ1-1, with D possibly TRBD1 on 5 matching bases. With 7 bases removed from V and 10 bases from J, the gap between germline ends came to 22 bases. Germline V gene lookup returns CDR1 MNHEY and CDR2 SMNVEV (reference sequence). This CDR3 spans 14 amino acids. CDR3 amino acids: CASIPFGGGSGAFF. The CDR3 DNA reads as TGTGCCAGCATCCCTTTCGGGGGAGGGTCGGGAGCTTTCTTT.

The chain joins TRBV30 to TRBJ2-7; 8 bases map to TRBD2. This CDR3 comprises 14 residues. V was clipped by 1 base and J by 2 bases; unmatched bases: 4. From germline, CDR1 is GTSNPN and CDR2 SVGIG (reference sequence). CDR3 nucleotides: TGTGCCTGGAGTGCTACGGGGGGGGCCTACGAGCAGTACTTC. Residues: CAWSATGGAYEQYF.

J is TRBJ1-1 and V is TRBV5-1; maybe TRBD1 (6 bases). V lost 4 bases, J lost 5 bases, and 15 bases lay in between. Germline-derived CDR1 and CDR2 are SGHRS and YFSETQ. The CDR3 runs 14 residues. This chain's CDR3 is CASSRDIRGTEAFF. The CDR3, as DNA: TGCGCCAGCAGCAGGGACATTCGGGGAACTGAAGCTTTCTTT.

The V call is TRBV6-6, the J call TRBJ2-1, with D perhaps TRBD1 (5 bases). Germline V gene sequence: CDR1 MNHNY, CDR2 SVGAGI (reference sequence). The CDR3 sequence is 14 residues long. With 1 base removed from V and 5 bases from J, the gap between germline ends came to 9 bases. The CDR3 nucleotides are TGTGCCAGCAGTTACTTCCAGGGCGACAATGAGCAGTTCTTC. Translation: CASSYFQGDNEQFF.

This clone was seen a few times. This rearrangement joins TRBV6-1 to TRBJ1-5, with 8 bases fitting TRBD1. Per germline, CDR1 MNHNS and CDR2 SASEGT. The trim removed 7 bases at V and 7 bases at J, leaving 6 bases unmatched. CDR3 size: 13 residues. The CDR3 DNA reads TGTGCCAGCATCGACAGGGGCGGACAGCCCCAGCATTTT. Translation gives CASIDRGGQPQHF.

The V call is TRBV9, the J call TRBJ2-6; 10 bases line up with TRBD1. Germline assignment: CDR1 SGDLS and CDR2 YYNGEE. This CDR3 is built from 17 residues. The V and J ends lost 2 bases and 0 bases, in that order; junction bases with no gene match: 2. The CDR3 is CASSVGTGVSGANVLTF. DNA of the CDR3: TGTGCCAGCAGCGTCGGGACAGGGGTCTCTGGGGCCAACGTCCTGACTTTC.

The genes are TRBV15 and TRBJ2-1, with 7 bases aligning to TRBD1. The V segment lost 0 bases and the J segment 2 bases; nucleotides outside the gene matches: 10. The germline gives CDR1 LNHNV, CDR2 YYDKDF (reference sequence). The CDR3 sequence is 18 residues long. For the CDR3, the DNA is TGTGCCACCAGCAGAGACTTACAGGGGTCCCGCACCTACAATGAGCAGTTCTTC. Translated, it gives CATSRDLQGSRTYNEQFF. Based on the CDR3 plus reference TRBV15 and TRBJ2-1, the full variable domain is DAMVIQNPRYQVTQFGKPVTLSCSQTLNHNVMYWYQQKSSQAPKLLFHYYDKDFNNEADTPDNFQSRRPNTSFCFLDIRSPGLGDTAMYLCATSRDLQGSRTYNEQFFGPGTRLTVL.

The genes are TRBV2 and TRBJ1-4, with D unresolved. From germline, CDR1 is SNHLY and CDR2 FYNNEI. With 6 bases removed from V and 0 bases from J, the gap between germline ends came to 11 bases. There are 15 residues in the CDR3. The CDR3 is CASRTSGATNEKLFF. In DNA form, the CDR3 reads TGTGCCAGCAGGACCTCAGGTGCAACTAATGAAAAACTGTTTTTT.

The chain combines TRBV11-3 with TRBJ2-2; 9 nucleotides align to TRBD1. V trimming: 5 bases; J trimming: 6 bases; junction bases outside the gene matches: 7. The CDR3 covers 15 residues. Germline V gene sequence: CDR1 SGHNT, CDR2 YENEEA. The CDR3 loop reads CASSLGQGRPGELFF. Here the CDR3 DNA reads TGTGCCAGCAGCCTCGGACAGGGGAGGCCCGGGGAGCTGTTTTTT.

This clone was observed a single time. V gene TRBV6-6 combines with J gene TRBJ1-3; the D gene is possibly TRBD1 (5 bases). The CDR3 loop spans 16 amino acids. Germline CDR1 MNHNY, CDR2 SVGAGI (reference sequence). Trimming removed 2 bases at V and 4 bases at J, with 15 bases between. The CDR3 region has the DNA TGTGCCAGCAGTTACAGTAGTTCAGGGTCGGGAAACACCATATATTTT. Encoded protein: CASSYSSSGSGNTIYF.

The table lists this clone with a few counts. The chain joins TRBV10-3 to TRBJ2-7; D gene uncertain. Germline V gene data show CDR1 as ENHRY and CDR2 as SYGVKD. The CDR3 has 15 residues. Trimming shortened V by 0 bases and J by 5 bases, and 14 bases separated the two germline ends. The CDR3: CAISESTGFFDEQYF. CDR3 coding DNA: TGTGCCATCAGTGAGTCAACCGGGTTTTTCGACGAGCAGTACTTC.